The subject of this entry is one T cell receptor beta chain. What it binds is not known. This entry is derived from a study of T cell repertoires in cytomegalovirus infection. TCRdb reprocessed the reads via MiXCR and lists one record per CDR3 protein. Of around 99,000 distinct CDR3 sequences in the sample, 25% to 35% were seen once. Germline lookup yields CDR1 SGHAT and CDR2 FQDESV (reference sequence). V lost 5 bases, J lost 4 bases, and 17 bases lay in between. The CDR3 length is 16 residues. The receptor was derived from a human donor in good health (CMV status not recorded). Some clones in this sample may be carry-over from other donors' samples. Source: CD8+ T cells from cultured PBMCs, taken from culture after CMV antigen stimulation. The genes are TRBV11-1 and TRBJ2-2; no firm D call. DNA of the CDR3: TGTGCCAGCAGCCTTTCTCTCCCCGGTGGCACCGGGGAGCTGTTTTTT. Its protein product is CASSLSLPGGTGELFF.